The 13 T cell receptor beta chains presented below share a single source sample, sequenced in a study of T cells after yellow fever vaccination. Via MiXCR, TCRdb re-called the 5' RACE reads, giving one row per CDR3 protein. The top ten hold 20% to 25% of the sample, which has some 340,000 distinct CDR3 sequences, approximately 4% seen once. Sequences were derived from PBMCs, sampled 5 days after the yellow fever booster vaccination. The receptors derive from a man aged 18 to 29 who received the YFV17D yellow fever vaccine.

This clonotype occurred a few times. The chain carries TRBV5-4 and TRBJ1-1; 7 positions agree with TRBD1. The germline CDR1 and CDR2 sequences are SGHNT and YYREEE (reference sequence). This CDR3 has 18 residues. With 0 bases clipped from V and 0 bases from J, the junction kept 11 bases outside the gene matches. CDR3 in amino acids: CASSLEGGGILMNTEAFF. The CDR3 DNA is TGTGCCAGCAGCTTGGAAGGGGGCGGAATTTTAATGAACACTGAAGCTTTCTTT. Complete variable domain (other parts from reference TRBV5-4 and TRBJ1-1): ETGVTQSPTHLIKTRGQQVTLRCSSQSGHNTVSWYQQALGQGPQFIFQYYREEENGRGNFPPRFSGLQFPNYSSELNVNALELDDSALYLCASSLEGGGILMNTEAFFGQGTRLTVV.

The chain joins TRBV18 to TRBJ2-3; perhaps TRBD2 as D (6 bases). The CDR3 has 14 amino acids. Looked up from germline, CDR1 is KGHSH and CDR2 is LQKENI. Trimming took off 3 bases at V and 4 bases at J, with 11 bases between the two ends. The chain's CDR3 is CASSPQRVADTQYF. DNA for the CDR3: TGTGCCAGCTCACCGCAGCGGGTGGCAGATACGCAGTATTTT.

This clonotype was detected many times. V and J are TRBV28 and TRBJ2-2, with 7 bases aligning to TRBD2. The CDR3 extends over 16 amino acids. The germline V gene has CDR1 MDHEN and CDR2 SYDVKM. V shed 6 bases, J shed 0 bases, and the junction held 7 bases outside the gene matches. CDR3 nucleotides: TGTGCCAGCAGCGCTCAGGCGGGGGCGAACACCGGGGAGCTGTTTTTT. It specifies CASSAQAGANTGELFF.

The chain recombines TRBV6-1 with TRBJ1-1; D is possibly TRBD1 (6 bases). CDR1 and CDR2 from the germline V gene are MNHNS and SASEGT. CDR3 length: 14 amino acids. The V end was cut by 4 bases, the J end by 5 bases, with 14 bases between. The CDR3 DNA reads as TGTGCCAGCAGTGCGGGACAAGGGTGGACTGAAGCTTTCTTT. Encoded protein: CASSAGQGWTEAFF.

This clonotype was observed a few times. The chain is built from TRBV5-1 and TRBJ2-3, with 9 bases matching TRBD1. V shed 4 bases and J 5 bases; nucleotides not matched to a gene: 5. Per the germline V gene, CDR1 is SGHRS and CDR2 is YFSETQ. The CDR3 is made up of 14 amino acids. CDR3 bases: TGCGCCAGCAGCCCACAGGGGGCGGGAGATACGCAGTATTTT. Protein product: CASSPQGAGDTQYF.

In its sample, this clonotype was seen a few times. J is TRBJ1-2 and V is TRBV25-1, with TRBD1 matching 10 bases. Trimming took 10 bases from V and 3 from J; bases not matched to a gene: 11. Germline V gene data show CDR1 as MGHDK and CDR2 as SYGVNS. CDR3 length: 15 residues. CDR3: CATRSGTGADYGYTF. The CDR3 coding sequence is TGTGCCACCAGATCCGGGACAGGGGCGGACTATGGCTACACCTTC.

In its sample, this clonotype was seen many times. The J gene is TRBJ2-3, the V gene TRBV7-9, with TRBD1 matching 12 bases. Germline V lookup: CDR1 SEHNR, CDR2 FQNEAQ (reference sequence). The CDR3 is made up of 16 amino acids. The V segment lost 4 bases and the J segment 6 bases; nucleotides outside the gene matches: 8. DNA of the CDR3: TGTGCCAGCAGCTCGACCGGGACAGGGGGCCTCGATACGCAGTATTTT. The encoded protein is CASSSTGTGGLDTQYF. Supplemented by reference TRBV7-9 and TRBJ2-3, the full variable domain reads DTGVSQNPRHKITKRGQNVTFRCDPISEHNRLYWYRQTLGQGPEFLTYFQNEAQLEKSRLLSDRFSAERPKGSFSTLEIQRTEQGDSAMYLCASSSTGTGGLDTQYFGPGTRLTVL.

The chain combines TRBV9 with TRBJ2-3; a weak D match, TRBD1 (6 bases). Germline V CDR1 and CDR2: SGDLS, YYNGEE. The CDR3 sequence is 18 residues long. Trimming removed 1 base from V and 6 bases from J, with 24 bases in between. CDR3 amino acids: CASSVLPLQGSSADTQYF. In nucleotides, the CDR3 is TGTGCCAGCAGCGTACTCCCCCTACAGGGCTCGTCTGCGGATACGCAGTATTTT.

This clonotype has a handful of counts. The chain uses TRBV24-1 and TRBJ2-1, with 8 positions matching TRBD2. Germline V CDR1 and CDR2: KGHDR, SFDVKD. The trim removed 4 bases at V and 9 bases at J, leaving 7 bases unmatched. The CDR3 consists of 14 residues. The CDR3 loop is CATSDPRTSIEQFF. DNA of the CDR3: TGTGCCACCAGTGACCCTCGGACTAGCATTGAGCAGTTCTTC.

This clonotype was observed a handful of times. The J gene is TRBJ1-3, the V gene TRBV18, with D possibly being TRBD1 (5 bases). Trimming removed 5 bases from V and 0 bases from J, with 11 bases in between. Germline values: CDR1 KGHSH, CDR2 LQKENI. The CDR3 length is 15 residues. CDR3 protein: CASSLTDTSGNTIYF. The DNA of the CDR3 is TGTGCCAGCTCATTGACAGATACCTCTGGAAACACCATATATTTT.

This clonotype has more than one count but fewer than ten. V and J are TRBV9 and TRBJ2-1; tentatively, D is TRBD2 (5 bases). The CDR3 covers 14 residues. The V and J ends lost 1 base and 6 bases respectively, with 11 bases between them. Germline V gene data show CDR1 as SGDLS and CDR2 as YYNGEE. The CDR3 coding sequence is TGTGCCAGCAGCGTAAGTACTAGTCCCAATGAGCAGTTCTTC. Translating gives CASSVSTSPNEQFF.

This clonotype came up a few times. This sequence joins TRBV6-2 or TRBV6-3 and TRBJ2-7; TRBD2 matches 8 bases. Losses at the gene ends were 7 bases for V and 0 bases for J; bases not matched to a gene: 11. Germline V gene lookup returns CDR1 MNHEY and CDR2 SVGEGT. The CDR3 runs 16 residues. CDR3 loop: CASKLPYGGDSYEQYF. CDR3 nucleotides: TGTGCCAGCAAATTACCCTACGGGGGGGACTCCTACGAGCAGTACTTC.

This clonotype was counted a few times. The chain joins TRBV19 to TRBJ1-5; no reliable D call. CDR1 is LNHDA, CDR2 SQIVND, per germline (reference sequence). V was pared by 7 bases and J by 0 bases, with 19 bases between. There are 17 residues in the CDR3. The CDR3 spells CASNGRYNWVSNQPQHF. DNA of the CDR3: TGTGCCAGTAATGGTCGTTATAATTGGGTTAGCAATCAGCCCCAGCATTTT.